Presented here are 12 T cell receptor beta chains from one specimen sequenced in a study of regulatory T cells in long-lasting Graves disease. The TCR beta library used iRepertoire HTBI primers with Arm-PCR amplification of CDR3. TCRdb passed the multiplex PCR reads through MiXCR, listing each CDR3 protein once. Among around 500,000 distinct CDR3 sequences listed, roughly 13% were seen once. Specified time point: newly diagnosed GD, antithyroid drugs for less than 3 months. RNA extracted from PBMCs served as the sequencing template. The data were also submitted as part of a second study, on T cells in Graves' hyperthyroidism and ophthalmopathy.

The material was peripheral blood mononuclear cells (PBMCs), obtained at new diagnosis, from a patient treated with antithyroid drugs. Receptors were obtained from a man aged 25-45 years with Graves disease.

This clonotype was recorded many times. The chain links TRBV29-1 to TRBJ1-5, with no clear D. This CDR3 has 12 residues. V lost 6 bases and J lost 7, with 13 bases in between. CDR1 is SQVTM, CDR2 ANQGSEA, per germline. CDR3: CSVGDIGQPQHF. In DNA form, the CDR3 reads TGCAGCGTGGGCGACATTGGGCAGCCCCAGCATTTT.

The DNA of the CDR3 is TGTGCCTGGAGAGGAAAAGCCGGGACTAGAAGCTCCTACGAGCAGTACTTC. It codes for CAWRGKAGTRSSYEQYF. The V and J genes are TRBV30 and TRBJ2-7; the match to TRBD2 covers 8 bases. The CDR3 length is 17 residues. V lost 3 bases, J lost 0 bases, and 13 bases stayed unmatched. The V gene's germline CDR1 is GTSNPN and CDR2 SVGIG (reference sequence).

This clonotype was seen more than once but under ten times. V usage is TRBV29-1 and J usage is TRBJ2-2, with 8 positions matching TRBD2. Germline V gene lookup returns CDR1 SQVTM and CDR2 ANQGSEA. The CDR3 sequence is 14 residues long. The trim removed 5 bases at V and 6 bases at J, leaving 8 bases unmatched. The CDR3 coding sequence is TGCAGCGTTATGGGACTAGGAAGCTCCGGGGAGCTGTTTTTT. Amino acid sequence: CSVMGLGSSGELFF.

This clonotype was recorded at least ten times. The genes are TRBV30 and TRBJ2-1; TRBD2 might be the D (5 bases). Germline-derived CDR1 and CDR2 are GTSNPN and SVGIG (reference sequence). The V end lost 2 bases, the J end lost 8 bases, and 13 bases lay between the germline ends. The CDR3 spans 13 residues. The chain's CDR3 is CAWSKDWRDEQFF. CDR3 in DNA: TGTGCCTGGAGTAAGGACTGGCGGGATGAGCAGTTCTTC.

Points on this clonotype: This may arise from a read error, as a much more abundant clone is one base away. The conserved final phenylalanine or tryptophan is absent from the CDR3, which likely points to a read error. The V and J genes are TRBV3-1 and TRBJ2-1, with D possibly called TRBD1 or TRBD2 (5 bases each). V dropped 1 base and J dropped 6 bases, with 19 bases sitting between them. The CDR3 is made up of 17 amino acids. CDR1 LGHDT and CDR2 YNNKEL come from the germline V gene (reference sequence). In DNA form, the CDR3 reads TGTGCCAGCAGCCAAGTGGGACGCCACGAACCGGGCAATGAGCAGTTCTTG. This encodes CASSQVGRHEPGNEQFL.

The V and J genes are TRBV12-3 or TRBV12-4 and TRBJ2-1, with D hard to call. V gave up 3 bases and J gave up 4 bases, with 13 bases separating them. This CDR3 has 15 residues. The CDR3 protein is CASSLLPYPYNEQFF. CDR3 bases: TGTGCCAGCAGTTTGTTACCATACCCGTACAATGAGCAGTTCTTC.

This clonotype was seen many times. V is TRBV5-1 and J is TRBJ2-1; D not resolved. This CDR3 has 15 amino acids. The V end was cut by 0 bases, the J end by 0 bases, with 7 bases between. Germline V gene sequence: CDR1 SGHRS, CDR2 YFSETQ. The CDR3 reads CASSLDNPSYNEQFF. CDR3 sequence (DNA): TGCGCCAGCAGCTTGGATAATCCCTCCTACAATGAGCAGTTCTTC.

The table lists this clonotype with many counts. This chain joins TRBV6-1 and TRBJ2-3; D is undetermined. This CDR3 has 13 amino acids. Trimming removed 9 bases at V and 2 bases at J, with 12 bases between. The germline gives CDR1 MNHNS, CDR2 SASEGT. The CDR3 loop is CASLPSATDTQYF. CDR3 nucleotides: TGTGCCAGTCTCCCCTCGGCCACAGATACGCAGTATTTT.

This clonotype has at least ten counts. The rearrangement links TRBV10-3 to TRBJ1-5; 8 bases fit TRBD1. J was trimmed by 7 bases and V by 3 bases; bases with no gene match: 11. Germline-derived CDR1 and CDR2 are ENHRY and SYGVKD. The CDR3 totals 16 residues. In nucleotides, the CDR3 is TGTGCCATCAGTGACCCGCGCAGGGGACAGGAGCAGCCCCAGCATTTT. Translating it yields CAISDPRRGQEQPQHF.

A few counts support this clonotype. This chain joins TRBV19 and TRBJ1-4; D perhaps matches TRBD1 (6 bases). The germline V gene encodes CDR1 LNHDA and CDR2 SQIVND (reference sequence). The CDR3 length is 14 residues. Between the trimmed V and J ends, which lost 3 bases and 6 bases, there was a span of 11 bases. CDR3 residues: CASSITGGYEKLFF. CDR3 DNA sequence: TGTGCCAGTAGTATCACCGGGGGCTATGAAAAACTGTTTTTT. The full variable domain, in which reference TRBV19 and TRBJ1-4 provide the parts outside the CDR3, is DGGITQSPKYLFRKEGQNVTLSCEQNLNHDAMYWYRQDPGQGLRLIYYSQIVNDFQKGDIAEGYSVSREKKESFPLTVTSAQKNPTAFYLCASSITGGYEKLFFGSGTQLSVL.

In this sample, this clonotype turned up many times. The genes are TRBV20-1 and TRBJ2-2; D not resolved. CDR1 and CDR2 (germline): DFQATT, SNEGSKA (reference sequence). The V gene lost 6 bases and the J gene lost 1 base, with 12 bases spanning the gap. CDR3 length: 14 amino acids. As DNA, the CDR3 is TGCAGTGCAAGACCGGCTAGGAACACCGGGGAGCTGTTTTTT. Amino acids: CSARPARNTGELFF.

In its sample, this clonotype was seen many times. This rearrangement joins TRBV29-1 to TRBJ2-3; the match to TRBD2 covers 8 bases. V lost 4 bases and J lost 2; bases outside the gene matches: 8. Germline CDR1 and CDR2: SQVTM and ANQGSEA. There are 15 residues in the CDR3. The CDR3 DNA reads TGCAGCGTTGTATTCGTAGCGGGACCCACAGATACGCAGTATTTT. The encoded protein is CSVVFVAGPTDTQYF.